These 15 T cell receptor beta chains came from one sample sequenced in a study of T cell responses to AZD1222 COVID-19 vaccine. Only in-frame clones appear in the TCRdb table, and some are missing; sequencing was by immunoSEQ multiplex PCR. The sample contains under 250,000 clones, about 93% of which appear only once. Sequencing used peripheral blood, obtained on day 0 of MenACWY control vaccination. All receptors derive from an adult in good health.

The chain links TRBV9 to TRBJ1-4, with D tentatively TRBD1 (6 bases). V shed 4 bases and J shed 7 bases, with 23 bases lying between them. The CDR3 covers 17 residues. Per germline, CDR1 SGDLS and CDR2 YYNGEE. Here the CDR3 DNA reads TGTGCCAGCAGCCCGAGACCGGGGGCTGGGGGGGGTGAAAAACTGTTTTTT. This codes for CASSPRPGAGGGEKLFF. The variable domain in full, completed from reference TRBV9 and TRBJ1-4, reads DSGVTQTPKHLITATGQRVTLRCSPRSGDLSVYWYQQSLDQGLQFLIQYYNGEERAKGNILERFSAQQFPDLHSELNLSSLELGDSALYFCASSPRPGAGGGEKLFFGSGTQLSVL.

The J gene is TRBJ2-4, the V gene TRBV6-5; 9 nucleotides match TRBD1. V trimming: 6 bases; J trimming: 1 base; junction bases outside the gene matches: 4. Germline V CDR1 and CDR2: MNHEY, SVGAGI. This CDR3 comprises 15 residues. The CDR3 loop is CASSGTGFAKNIQYF. The CDR3 DNA reads as TGTGCCAGCAGCGGGACAGGGTTTGCCAAAAACATTCAGTACTTC.

The chain is built from TRBV6-5 and TRBJ1-5; D unresolved. Germline values: CDR1 MNHEY, CDR2 SVGAGI. The CDR3 length is 14 residues. The germline V and J ends were trimmed by 10 bases and 2 bases, with 15 bases remaining between them. CDR3 loop: CATKTGSGNQPQHF. DNA for the CDR3: TGTGCCACAAAGACTGGTAGTGGCAATCAGCCCCAGCATTTT.

The chain is built from TRBV6-2 or TRBV6-3 and TRBJ2-4; 11 nucleotides match TRBD2. J gave up 0 bases and V 5 bases, and 3 bases lay outside the gene matches. Germline V gives CDR1 MNHEY, CDR2 SVGEGT. The CDR3 is 16 residues long. In DNA, the CDR3 is TGTGCCAGCAGTCGGGGGACTAGCGGAGCCAAAAACATTCAGTACTTC. This translates into CASSRGTSGAKNIQYF.

V gene TRBV15 combines with J gene TRBJ1-5, with D unclear. The CDR3 runs 14 residues. Trimming pared 5 bases from V and 1 base from J, leaving 9 bases between. The germline V gene has CDR1 LNHNV and CDR2 YYDKDF (reference sequence). CDR3 residues: CATSPHRSNQPQHF. For the CDR3, the DNA is TGTGCCACCAGCCCTCACAGAAGCAATCAGCCCCAGCATTTT. The full variable domain, its missing parts supplied by reference TRBV15 and TRBJ1-5, is DAMVIQNPRYQVTQFGKPVTLSCSQTLNHNVMYWYQQKSSQAPKLLFHYYDKDFNNEADTPDNFQSRRPNTSFCFLDIRSPGLGDTAMYLCATSPHRSNQPQHFGDGTRLSIL.

This clone was seen a single time. The V gene is TRBV5-5, the J gene TRBJ1-2; no clear D gene. The CDR3 sequence is 16 residues long. CDR1 SGHKS and CDR2 YYEKEE come from the germline V gene (reference sequence). V lost 4 bases, J lost 6 bases, and 22 bases lay in between. The CDR3 DNA reads as TGTGCCAGCAGCGCTTCCCGAGGAGACCCCTCGGATGGCTACACCTTC. It specifies CASSASRGDPSDGYTF.

CDR3 coding DNA: TGTGCCAGCCTGACGGGGAACACTGAAGCTTTCTTT. Translation: CASLTGNTEAFF. The chain links TRBV12-3 or TRBV12-4 to TRBJ1-1; no firm D call. This CDR3 comprises 12 residues. V was shortened by 8 bases and J by 1 base, with 8 bases between the two germline ends.

The chain recombines TRBV3-1 (or the pseudogene TRBV3-2) with TRBJ2-3; D may be TRBD1 or TRBD2 (6 bases each). CDR3 length: 15 residues. Germline V CDR1 and CDR2: LGHDT, YNNKEL (reference sequence). Trimming stripped 7 bases from V and 9 bases from J, with 23 bases between. The CDR3 loop reads CASTPTGARDATQYF. In nucleotides, the CDR3 is TGTGCCAGCACCCCGACGGGGGCGAGGGATGCCACGCAGTATTTT.

The V and J genes are TRBV5-5 and TRBJ1-2, with 7 bases that match TRBD1. The junction had 6 bases not matched to a gene; V was cut back by 0 bases and J by 4 bases. Per the germline V gene, CDR1 is SGHKS and CDR2 is YYEKEE (reference sequence). This CDR3 contains 15 residues. CDR3 nucleotides: TGTGCCAGCAGCTTGGCCGGGACAGAAGTCTATGGCTACACCTTC. The encoded protein is CASSLAGTEVYGYTF.

This chain joins TRBV7-8 and TRBJ1-5; D possibly corresponds to TRBD1 (5 bases). Germline V gives CDR1 SGHVS, CDR2 FQNEAQ. CDR3 size: 15 residues. Trimming cost V 2 bases and J 0 bases, with 8 bases left between them. The CDR3 protein is CASSLRDHSNQPQHF. CDR3 nucleotides: TGTGCCAGCAGCTTACGGGACCATAGCAATCAGCCCCAGCATTTT.

The chain is built from TRBV28 and TRBJ1-5; D remains ambiguous. Trimming stripped 8 bases from V and 7 bases from J, with 12 bases between. Germline V lookup: CDR1 MDHEN, CDR2 SYDVKM. The CDR3 sequence is 12 residues long. CDR3 residues: CASHQGSQPQHF. CDR3 in DNA: TGTGCCAGCCATCAAGGTAGCCAGCCCCAGCATTTT. The full variable domain, with the rest looked up from reference TRBV28 and TRBJ1-5, is DVKVTQSSRYLVKRTGEKVFLECVQDMDHENMFWYRQDPGLGLRLIYFSYDVKMKEKGDIPEGYSVSREKKERFSLILESASTNQTSMYLCASHQGSQPQHFGDGTRLSIL.

The chain combines TRBV5-4 with TRBJ1-6; 9 bases agree with TRBD1. CDR3 length: 17 residues. The V and J ends lost 1 base and 9 bases, in that order; junction bases with no gene match: 11. The V gene's germline CDR1 is SGHNT and CDR2 YYREEE (reference sequence). The CDR3, as DNA: TGTGCCAGCAGCTTGATGGGTAGGACAGGGGAAAGTTCACCCCTCCACTTT. Its protein is CASSLMGRTGESSPLHF.

The CDR3 DNA is TGTGCCAGCAGCCACTGGACAGGGGGCGTTGGCAATCAGCCCCAGCATTTT. This translates into CASSHWTGGVGNQPQHF. V gene TRBV3-1 (or the pseudogene TRBV3-2) combines with J gene TRBJ1-5, with 11 bases that match TRBD1. V lost 3 bases, J lost 2 bases, and 6 bases stayed unmatched. The CDR3 runs 17 residues. Germline V gene lookup returns CDR1 LGHDT and CDR2 YNNKEL (reference sequence).

V and J are TRBV9 and TRBJ2-3; a weak D match, TRBD1 (5 bases). V lost 4 bases, J lost 2 bases, and 8 bases lay in between. Germline CDR1 is SGDLS and CDR2 is YYNGEE. The CDR3 loop spans 13 amino acids. The CDR3 loop is CASSTGPTDTQYF. The CDR3, as DNA: TGTGCCAGCAGCACAGGTCCCACAGATACGCAGTATTTT.

This sequence joins TRBV4-2 and TRBJ2-1; D possibly matches TRBD1 or TRBD2 (5 bases each). The CDR3 runs to 16 residues. Germline V gene data show CDR1 as LGHNA and CDR2 as YNFKEQ. Trimming shortened V by 2 bases and J by 2 bases, and 13 bases separated the two germline ends. This chain's CDR3 is CASSQQEGKPYNEQFF. In nucleotides, the CDR3 is TGTGCCAGCAGCCAACAAGAGGGGAAACCCTACAATGAGCAGTTCTTC.